This TCR beta chain appears in the sequencing data of a study of T cell repertoires in cytomegalovirus infection. Study-wide findings and caveats: HLA-C-restricted CMV-specific TCR beta clonotypes were dominant in the ex vivo response.

Via MiXCR, TCRdb re-called the reads, giving one row per CDR3 protein. The table has roughly 720,000 distinct CDR3 sequences, less than 40% seen once; the top ten hold 2.5% to 3.5%. V lost 4 bases and J lost 5; bases outside the gene matches: 7. CDR1 and CDR2 (germline): DFQATT, SNEGSKA (reference sequence). The CDR3 covers 14 residues. The sample holds one count of this clonotype. Its antigen is as yet unknown. Sequenced sample: PBMCs. The chain is built from TRBV20-1 and TRBJ2-5; 10 nucleotides line up with TRBD1. The clonotype originates from a human donor in good health (CMV status not recorded). Some clones in this sample may be carry-over from other donors' samples. This CDR3 is CSATQTGGEETQYF. CDR3 bases: TGCAGTGCTACTCAGACAGGGGGCGAGGAGACCCAGTACTTC.